A single sample gave rise to the 32 T cell receptor beta chains below, sequenced in a study of monozygotic twins with inflammatory bowel disease. TCRdb re-called the 5' RACE reads; every CDR3 protein appears as one record, without DNA. The sample data list roughly 200,000 distinct CDR3 sequences. The sequenced material came from blood. The receptors derive from a human donor with ulcerative colitis or Crohn's disease, or a healthy co-twin of an affected twin (not recorded which).

The chain uses TRBV10-3 and TRBJ2-7. CDR3 length equals 11 residues. Germline CDR1 and CDR2: ENHRY and SYGVKD. CDR3 in amino acids: CAISRSYEQYF.

The J gene is TRBJ2-1, the V gene TRBV7-9; the TCRdb call, TRBD1, lacks DNA for checking. CDR3 size: 14 residues. The V gene's germline CDR1 is SEHNR and CDR2 FQNEAQ (reference sequence). Here the CDR3 reads CASSIGVGGTEQFF.

The chain couples TRBV6-1 to TRBJ1-3; TCRdb outputs TRBD1, but without DNA this stays unchecked. The germline gives CDR1 MNHNS, CDR2 SASEGT. The CDR3 contains 14 residues. CDR3 sequence reads: CASSPTGLGNTIYF.

The V and J genes are TRBV6-6 and TRBJ2-7; TCRdb reports TRBD1, a call that lacks DNA to check it against. CDR1 is MNHNY, CDR2 SVGAGI, per germline (reference sequence). The CDR3 runs to 13 residues. CDR3 region: CASSSPTGRSPYF.

V gene TRBV29-1 combines with J gene TRBJ2-3; there is no DNA to check the TCRdb D call of TRBD1. The CDR3 length is 14 residues. Germline CDR1 SQVTM, CDR2 ANQGSEA. The CDR3 here is CSVEFRGSTDTQYF.

The chain links TRBV5-5 to TRBJ2-5; TCRdb designates TRBD2, a call that cannot be tested without DNA. CDR3 length: 16 residues. CDR1 and CDR2 (germline): SGHKS, YYEKEE (reference sequence). CDR3 protein: CASSLTGTSGKETQYF. The full variable domain, rest sourced from reference TRBV5-5 and TRBJ2-5, is DAGVTQSPTHLIKTRGQQVTLRCSPISGHKSVSWYQQVLGQGPQFIFQYYEKEERGRGNFPDRFSARQFPNYSSELNVNALLLGDSALYLCASSLTGTSGKETQYFGPGTRLLVL.

The V and J genes are TRBV11-2 and TRBJ2-1; TCRdb's D gene call, TRBD2, goes unchecked for lack of DNA. The CDR3 is 19 amino acids. Germline CDR1 SGHAT, CDR2 FQNNGV. The CDR3 region is CASSPAASGRSGAYNEQFF.

CDR3 residues: CASSVEAPGELFF. This chain connects TRBV9 to TRBJ2-2. Germline CDR1 and CDR2: SGDLS and YYNGEE. There are 13 residues in the CDR3.

The chain joins TRBV5-4 to TRBJ2-2; the D call from TCRdb, TRBD1, cannot be confirmed without DNA. Per the germline V gene, CDR1 is SGHNT and CDR2 is YYREEE (reference sequence). This CDR3 has 16 residues. The CDR3 spells CASSPGGRGSTGELFF.

V and J are TRBV5-6 and TRBJ2-2. The germline CDR1 and CDR2 sequences are SGHDT and YYEEEE. This CDR3 spans 14 amino acids. CDR3 region: CASSWGRVPGELFF.

The chain uses TRBV7-2 and TRBJ1-2; TCRdb's D call of TRBD1 is untestable without DNA. Germline CDR1 SGHTA, CDR2 FQGNSA. The CDR3 is 14 residues long. This chain's CDR3 is CASSSWDGDEYYTF.

This chain links TRBV11-2 with TRBJ2-7. CDR1 and CDR2 from the germline V gene are SGHAT and FQNNGV. CDR3 length: 15 amino acids. The CDR3: CASSTSTSIGNEQYF.

The J gene is TRBJ1-5, the V gene TRBV7-2; the TCRdb call, TRBD1, lacks DNA for checking. CDR3 size: 15 residues. Germline V CDR1 and CDR2: SGHTA, FQGNSA. The CDR3 is CASSLAGTKDQPQHF.

The V and J genes are TRBV19 and TRBJ1-2; TCRdb outputs TRBD1, but without DNA this stays unchecked. This CDR3 contains 12 residues. Germline V gene lookup returns CDR1 LNHDA and CDR2 SQIVND (reference sequence). CDR3 sequence reads: CAGRTGGYGYTF. Drawing the rest from reference TRBV19 and TRBJ1-2, the complete variable domain is DGGITQSPKYLFRKEGQNVTLSCEQNLNHDAMYWYRQDPGQGLRLIYYSQIVNDFQKGDIAEGYSVSREKKESFPLTVTSAQKNPTAFYLCAGRTGGYGYTFGSGTRLTVV.

This chain's CDR3 is CASSYSKLRGYTF. This sequence joins TRBV6-5 and TRBJ1-2. CDR1 is MNHEY and CDR2 is SVGAGI in the germline V gene. The CDR3 length is 13 residues.

The rearrangement uses TRBV15 and TRBJ2-7. In germline, CDR1 is LNHNV, CDR2 YYDKDF (reference sequence). This CDR3 has 14 residues. The CDR3 sequence is CATSREGFNYEQYF.

The V call is TRBV4-2, the J call TRBJ2-1; the TRBD2 assignment by TCRdb is unverifiable without DNA. Germline V lookup: CDR1 LGHNA, CDR2 YNFKEQ. The CDR3 loop spans 16 amino acids. The CDR3 loop reads CASSQHQAGAYNEQFF.

This chain links TRBV11-1 with TRBJ2-3; no DNA is available, so the TRBD1 call from TCRdb remains unchecked. Germline CDR1 SGHAT, CDR2 FQDESV (reference sequence). The CDR3 is 15 amino acids. CDR3 in amino acids: CASSPQGSLSRTQYF.

The chain has TRBV6-1 and TRBJ1-5; TCRdb indicates TRBD1, and absent DNA this call remains unverified. The CDR3 covers 15 residues. CDR1 and CDR2 (germline): MNHNS, SASEGT. The CDR3 sequence is CASSEAGGSYQPQHF.

The genes are TRBV9 and TRBJ2-7; the TCRdb call, TRBD1, lacks DNA for checking. Germline loops: CDR1 SGDLS, CDR2 YYNGEE. The CDR3 extends over 15 amino acids. CDR3 in amino acids: CASSAGHWGVNEQYF.

This CDR3 reads CASSVEGQDGYTF. The J gene is TRBJ1-2, the V gene TRBV9; TCRdb proposes TRBD1, but this gene call is untestable without DNA. The CDR3 is 13 residues long. Germline V gives CDR1 SGDLS, CDR2 YYNGEE.

The rearrangement joins TRBV9 to TRBJ1-1. This CDR3 is 12 amino acids long. Germline CDR1 SGDLS, CDR2 YYNGEE. The CDR3 protein is CASAGEGTEAFF.

The rearrangement joins TRBV27 to TRBJ1-6. From germline, CDR1 is MNHEY and CDR2 SMNVEV (reference sequence). This CDR3 is 15 amino acids long. CDR3 loop: CARSPRAALNSPLHF.

The chain uses TRBV5-1 and TRBJ1-6. Germline V CDR1 and CDR2: SGHRS, YFSETQ. This CDR3 contains 15 residues. CDR3 region: CASSFSGQEGSPLHF.

The chain recombines TRBV11-2 with TRBJ2-3. Per the germline V gene, CDR1 is SGHAT and CDR2 is FQNNGV. CDR3 size: 13 residues. This CDR3 reads CASSPRRADTQYF.

The chain joins TRBV14 to TRBJ2-5; there is no DNA to check the TCRdb D call of TRBD1. CDR1 SGHDN and CDR2 FVKESK come from the germline V gene. This CDR3 is 14 amino acids long. This CDR3 is CASSRWDEQETQYF. The full variable domain, rest sourced from reference TRBV14 and TRBJ2-5, is EAGVTQFPSHSVIEKGQTVTLRCDPISGHDNLYWYRRVMGKEIKFLLHFVKESKQDESGMPNNRFLAERTGGTYSTLKVQPAELEDSGVYFCASSRWDEQETQYFGPGTRLLVL.

The chain combines TRBV2 with TRBJ2-2; TCRdb's assignment of TRBD1 cannot be checked, as there is no DNA. Germline assignment: CDR1 SNHLY and CDR2 FYNNEI. The CDR3 consists of 15 residues. The CDR3 sequence: CASRPGGAGSGELFF.

This rearrangement joins TRBV12-3 or TRBV12-4 to TRBJ2-1; without DNA, the TCRdb call of TRBD1 cannot be checked. CDR3 length: 17 residues. This chain's CDR3 is CASSTLGGGGTYNEQFF.

This chain links TRBV20-1 with TRBJ2-1. Looked up from germline, CDR1 is DFQATT and CDR2 is SNEGSKA (reference sequence). The CDR3 runs to 12 residues. The CDR3 here is CSAKWRNDEQFF.

The CDR3: CASSIGAFSSYNEQFF. The genes are TRBV19 and TRBJ2-1; without DNA, the TCRdb call of TRBD1 cannot be checked. CDR1 and CDR2 (germline): LNHDA, SQIVND (reference sequence). This CDR3 region has 16 residues.

J is TRBJ2-2 and V is TRBV6-1. There are 13 residues in the CDR3. Germline V gene data show CDR1 as MNHNS and CDR2 as SASEGT. The CDR3 spells CASSLYETGELFF.

The rearrangement links TRBV6-2 or TRBV6-3 to TRBJ2-1; without DNA, the TCRdb call of TRBD1 cannot be checked. This CDR3 region has 16 residues. Per germline, CDR1 MNHEY and CDR2 SVGEGT. Here the CDR3 reads CASSYTTGGWSDEQFF.